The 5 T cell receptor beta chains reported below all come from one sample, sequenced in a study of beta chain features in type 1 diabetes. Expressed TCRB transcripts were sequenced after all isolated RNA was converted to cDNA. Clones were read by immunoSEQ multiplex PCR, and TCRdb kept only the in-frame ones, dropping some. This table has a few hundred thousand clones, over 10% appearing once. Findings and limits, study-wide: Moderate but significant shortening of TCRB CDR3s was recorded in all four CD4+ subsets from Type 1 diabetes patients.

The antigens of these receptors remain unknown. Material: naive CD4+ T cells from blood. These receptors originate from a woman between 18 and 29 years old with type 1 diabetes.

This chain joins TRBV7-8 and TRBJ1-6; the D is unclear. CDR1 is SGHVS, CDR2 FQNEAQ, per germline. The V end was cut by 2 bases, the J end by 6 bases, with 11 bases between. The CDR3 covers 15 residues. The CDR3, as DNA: TGTGCCAGCAGCTTAAGAGGGTTTCGTAATTCACCCCTCCACTTT. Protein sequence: CASSLRGFRNSPLHF.

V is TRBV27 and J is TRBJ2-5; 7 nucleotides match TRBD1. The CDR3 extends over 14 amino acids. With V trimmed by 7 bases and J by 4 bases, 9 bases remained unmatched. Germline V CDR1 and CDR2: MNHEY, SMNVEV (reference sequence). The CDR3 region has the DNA TGTGCCAGCACTGAGACAGGGTTTGGAGAGACCCAGTACTTC. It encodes CASTETGFGETQYF.

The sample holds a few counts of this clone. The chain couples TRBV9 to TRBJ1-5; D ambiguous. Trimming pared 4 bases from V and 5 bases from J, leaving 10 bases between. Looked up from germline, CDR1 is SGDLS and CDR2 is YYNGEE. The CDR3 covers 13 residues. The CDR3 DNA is TGTGCCAGCAGCTACGACGGAGATCAGCCCCAGCATTTT. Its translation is CASSYDGDQPQHF.

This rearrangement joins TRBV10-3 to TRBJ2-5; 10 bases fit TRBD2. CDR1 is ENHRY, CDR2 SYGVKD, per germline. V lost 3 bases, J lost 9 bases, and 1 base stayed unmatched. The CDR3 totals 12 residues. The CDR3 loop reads CAISEGLAAQYF. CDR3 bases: TGTGCCATCAGTGAAGGACTAGCGGCCCAGTACTTC.

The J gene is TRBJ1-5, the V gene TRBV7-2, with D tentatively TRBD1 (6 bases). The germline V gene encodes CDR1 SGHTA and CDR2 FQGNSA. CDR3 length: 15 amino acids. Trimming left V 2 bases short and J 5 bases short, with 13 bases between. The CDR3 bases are TGTGCCAGCAGCTTAAGGGGGGGGCTGGATCAGCCCCAGCATTTT. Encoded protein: CASSLRGGLDQPQHF.